The rows below give T cell receptor beta chains drawn from one sample of a study of cytomegalovirus exposure and HLA in healthy donors. The data were produced by immunoSEQ multiplex PCR, yet TCRdb's version contains in-frame clones alone and is incomplete. The sample consists of 150,000 to 200,000 clones, about 80% of them appearing once. The specimen was PBMCs. The receptors here all came from a woman aged 35 to 49 in good health and CMV-seronegative. CDR3s include the opening cysteine and the closing phenylalanine or tryptophan. A D gene is named only where the DNA matches it firmly. Where a row states a size, it is once, few, many or the class of an expanded clone; other rows omit it.

size,V,J,D,CDR3,DNA
few,TRBV5-6,TRBJ1-1,NA,CASSLSGMNTEAFF,TGTGCCAGCAGCTTGTCAGGCATGAACACTGAAGCTTTCTTT
NA,TRBV2,TRBJ1-4,NA,CASSWQGMPNEKLFF,TGTGCCAGCAGTTGGCAGGGTATGCCTAATGAAAAACTGTTTTTT
NA,TRBV19,TRBJ1-4,NA,CASSPPGANEKLFF,TGTGCCAGTAGCCCGCCGGGGGCTAATGAAAAACTGTTTTTT
NA,TRBV6-5,TRBJ2-1,TRBD1,CASSFDRGEVSEQFF,TGTGCCAGCAGTTTCGACAGGGGGGAGGTCTCTGAGCAGTTCTTC
NA,TRBV5-1,TRBJ2-3,TRBD1,CASSGWGQGQDTQYF,TGCGCCAGCAGCGGATGGGGACAGGGGCAAGATACGCAGTATTTT
NA,TRBV7-9,TRBJ2-1,TRBD2,CASSLEGLEGNEQFF,TGTGCCAGCAGCTTAGAGGGACTAGAGGGCAATGAGCAGTTCTTC
NA,TRBV11-2,TRBJ2-1,NA,CASSFGQNKFF,TGTGCCAGCAGCTTTGGGCAGAACAAGTTCTTC
NA,TRBV5-6,TRBJ2-1,NA,CASSWDTSSYNEQFF,TGTGCCAGCAGCTGGGACACAAGCTCCTACAATGAGCAGTTCTTC
NA,TRBV4-3,TRBJ2-1,NA,CASSQGMGASYNEQFF,TGCGCCAGCAGCCAAGGAATGGGAGCCTCCTACAATGAGCAGTTCTTC
once,TRBV7-9,TRBJ2-7,NA,CASTMAPIYEQYF,TGTGCCAGCACCATGGCACCGATCTACGAGCAGTACTTC
NA,TRBV10-3,TRBJ2-1,NA,CAISGGENYNEQFF,TGTGCCATCAGTGGGGGGGAGAACTACAATGAGCAGTTCTTC
NA,TRBV10-3,TRBJ1-6,NA,CAIRAVGQPGEPLHF,TGTGCCATCAGGGCCGTAGGACAGCCAGGGGAACCCCTCCACTTT
NA,TRBV19,TRBJ2-1,TRBD1,CASTKQGNLYNEQFF,TGTGCCAGTACAAAACAGGGGAATCTCTACAATGAGCAGTTCTTC
NA,TRBV4-1,TRBJ1-4,TRBD1,CASSQVHRGANEKLFF,TGCGCCAGCAGCCAAGTACACAGGGGGGCAAATGAAAAACTGTTTTTT
once,TRBV6-4,TRBJ1-2,TRBD1,CASRLPAGGGYGYTF,TGTGCCAGCCGTCTCCCCGCAGGGGGAGGCTATGGCTACACCTTC
NA,TRBV5-4,TRBJ1-3,TRBD1,CASSPQGALGNTIYF,TGTGCCAGCAGCCCGCAGGGGGCACTAGGAAACACCATATATTTT
NA,TRBV27,TRBJ1-1,TRBD1,CASSWGQGITEAFF,TGTGCCAGCAGTTGGGGACAGGGGATCACTGAAGCTTTCTTT
NA,TRBV29-1,TRBJ1-1,NA,CSVGGVNTEAFF,TGCAGCGTTGGAGGAGTGAACACTGAAGCTTTCTTT
NA,TRBV19,TRBJ2-1,NA,CASRGDEEQFF,TGTGCCAGTAGGGGAGACGAAGAGCAGTTCTTC
NA,TRBV5-1,TRBJ1-2,NA,CASSLEFVLGSGVRYTF,TGCGCCAGCAGCTTGGAGTTTGTGTTGGGGTCGGGGGTTCGCTACACCTTC
NA,TRBV11-3,TRBJ2-5,TRBD1,CASSFEGRGQETQYF,TGTGCCAGCAGCTTTGAGGGCAGGGGGCAAGAGACCCAGTACTTC
once,TRBV9,TRBJ2-2,NA,CASSIAGDTNTGELFF,TGTGCCAGCAGCATCGCCGGGGACACGAACACCGGGGAGCTGTTTTTT
once,TRBV7-2,TRBJ2-7,TRBD2,CASSPGLAGFYEQYF,TGTGCCAGCAGTCCGGGACTAGCGGGATTCTACGAGCAGTACTTC
NA,TRBV10-3,TRBJ2-1,TRBD2,CAISESGGGYNEQFF,TGTGCCATCAGTGAGTCGGGCGGGGGATACAATGAGCAGTTCTTC
NA,TRBV19,TRBJ2-7,TRBD1,CASSPNRGTGEQYF,TGTGCCAGTAGTCCGAACAGGGGGACTGGCGAGCAGTACTTC
NA,TRBV9,TRBJ1-1,NA,CASSAINTEAFF,TGTGCCAGCAGCGCTATAAACACTGAAGCTTTCTTT
NA,TRBV20-1,TRBJ2-1,NA,CSARKERGEFF,TGCAGTGCTAGAAAGGAGCGAGGCGAGTTCTTC
NA,TRBV5-1,TRBJ1-1,NA,CASSSLQGNTEAFF,TGCGCCAGCAGCTCACTACAGGGAAATACTGAAGCTTTCTTT
few,TRBV6-6,TRBJ1-4,NA,CATRPGINEKLFF,TGTGCCACCCGTCCGGGGATTAATGAAAAACTGTTTTTT
once,TRBV6-1,TRBJ1-1,NA,CASSVRVYDTEAFF,TGTGCCAGCAGTGTCAGGGTTTACGACACTGAAGCTTTCTTT
NA,TRBV27,TRBJ2-4,NA,CASSKSGSQNIQYF,TGTGCCAGCAGTAAAAGCGGGTCTCAAAACATTCAGTACTTC
NA,TRBV5-6,TRBJ2-1,NA,CASSLLLKDGLGTFF,TGTGCCAGCAGCTTGCTCCTTAAAGATGGACTAGGGACATTCTTC
NA,TRBV7-3,TRBJ2-3,NA,CASSLNLAGTDTQYF,TGTGCCAGCAGCTTAAATTTAGCGGGCACAGATACGCAGTATTTT
NA,TRBV19,TRBJ2-2,TRBD1,CASSSLTGGGSGELFF,TGTGCCAGTAGTTCGCTGACAGGGGGAGGATCCGGGGAGCTGTTTTTT
NA,TRBV7-6,TRBJ1-2,NA,CASSRSTNYGYTF,TGTGCCAGCAGCCGTAGTACTAACTATGGCTACACCTTC
NA,TRBV5-6,TRBJ2-3,NA,CASSPYSAADTQYF,TGTGCCAGCAGCCCATATAGCGCGGCAGATACGCAGTATTTT
NA,TRBV30,TRBJ1-2,NA,CAWSAGYGYTF,TGTGCCTGGAGTGCGGGGTATGGCTACACCTTC